This TCR beta chain was captured by sequencing in a study of blood T cells in healthy people across ages (dated by TCRdb to 2015 to 2017). As for the study more broadly: In model experiments, template switching captured about one uniquely barcoded TCR beta cDNA molecule for every two T cells. Four age groups were formed from the donors: young (average 16 years), middle-aged (just under 40), aged (about 62) and long-lived (around 82). To avoid experimental bias, donors of different ages were randomly spread across the sequencing lanes. Using deep sequencing normalized with unique cDNA molecular identifiers, the study measured how TCR beta repertoire diversity changes with age. For two donors (one aged 18 to 29 and one aged 80 or older), the study analyzed two additional independent replicas of 1 million unique cDNA reads from the same blood draw.

V was cut back by 5 bases and J by 7 bases, leaving a gap of 7 bases between them. There are 11 amino acids in the CDR3, from cysteine to phenylalanine inclusive. The retained sequence is limited to the CDR3, 33 bases, with the frame set at the first base. Taken from the germline V gene (reference sequence), the CDR1 and CDR2 loops are SEHNR and FQNEAQ. Systemically healthy Caucasian individuals from Russia, 35 to 50 in total and aged roughly 6 to 95 years, were included as donors. About 10 milliliters of peripheral blood were drawn from each donor into EDTA-treated Vacutainer tubes. Ficoll-Paque density-gradient centrifugation was used to isolate PBMCs, with at least 6.5 million per sample. Total RNA, at least 6 micrograms per sample, was extracted from PBMCs with Trizol reagent. Naive CD45RAhigh/CD27high T cell percentages were measured by flow cytometry on a PBMC aliquot from every donor. Preparation of the library involved 5' RACE. The sequencer was an Illumina HiSeq 2500. A second PCR of roughly 6 to 11 cycles was run with a J-beta primer mix and a sample-barcoded 5' primer. A unique molecular identifier was introduced onto each TCR beta cDNA molecule by a template-switch 5' adaptor carrying 12 random nucleotides. Each sample yielded at least 3 million CDR3-containing paired-end reads. The Mint cDNA synthesis kit, primed by a TRBC-specific oligonucleotide, was used to synthesize first-strand cDNA from all RNA. Following uracil-DNA glycosylase treatment, a first 18-cycle PCR with universal primers M1SS and BC2_uni_R was performed on all cDNA. Under the source paper's analysis protocol: Normalization of each sample was performed by random selection of 1 million high-quality reads, each carrying a distinct molecular identifier. Instead of being binned into consensus sequences, reads with shared molecular identifiers were discarded. CDR3 identification, clonotype clustering and error correction used MiTCR with a Q25 quality threshold and the strictest error-elimination algorithm. A nonparametric unseen species model using Euler transformation provided a lower-bound estimate of total TCR beta diversity. Using fastp trimming at Q25 and MiXCR clonotype assembly, TCRdb reanalyzed the public sequencing data and kept in-frame beta chains. Each record represents a unique CDR3 protein, reported with the most common genes and DNA among its rows. The V and J calls were determined by TCRdb, not by the authors. This sample comprises more than 550,000 distinct CDR3 sequences, around a fifth of them detected only once. The ten largest clones add up to around 22% of the sample.

With respect to this clonotype: The antigen it binds to is not known. No per-base quality is available; no much larger clone lies one base away.

The paper's findings and limits, for the study overall: There was a strong correlation between observed TCR beta diversity and the percentage of naive T cells measured by flow cytometry. Compared with the aged group, the long-lived group had more naive CD4+ T cells, fewer expanded clones and increased TCR diversity, suggesting age selection. Total diversity estimates from one million sequenced T cells were considered lower bounds and underestimates. Conclusive comparison of naive and antigen-experienced compartments was prevented by the profiling of bulk unsorted PBMCs. Observed TCR beta diversity per million T cells fell roughly linearly with age, and a significant reduction was already apparent by age around 40. Donor CMV infection status was unknown, potentially confounding age-related changes in expanded clonotypes.

The receptor comes from a man aged 70-80 years in good health. Sequencing used blood. The chain couples TRBV7-9 to TRBJ2-3, with the D segment identity uncertain. CDR3 loop: CASSDTYTQYF. In nucleotides, the sequence is TGTGCCAGCAGCGACACGTATACGCAGTATTTT.